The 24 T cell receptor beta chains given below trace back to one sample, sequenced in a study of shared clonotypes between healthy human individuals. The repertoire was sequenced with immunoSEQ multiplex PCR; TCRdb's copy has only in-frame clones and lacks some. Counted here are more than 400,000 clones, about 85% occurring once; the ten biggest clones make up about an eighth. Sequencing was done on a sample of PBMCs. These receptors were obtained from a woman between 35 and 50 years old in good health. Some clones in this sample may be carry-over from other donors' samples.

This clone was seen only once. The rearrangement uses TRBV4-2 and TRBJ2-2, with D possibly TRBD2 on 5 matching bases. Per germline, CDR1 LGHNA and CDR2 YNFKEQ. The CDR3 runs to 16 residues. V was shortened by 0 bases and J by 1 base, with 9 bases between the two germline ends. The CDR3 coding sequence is TGTGCCAGCAGCCAAGATCCTAGCTTGAACACCGGGGAGCTGTTTTTT. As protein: CASSQDPSLNTGELFF.

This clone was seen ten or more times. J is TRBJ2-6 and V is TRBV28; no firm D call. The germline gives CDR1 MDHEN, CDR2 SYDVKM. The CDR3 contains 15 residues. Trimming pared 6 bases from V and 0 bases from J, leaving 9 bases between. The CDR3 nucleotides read TGTGCCAGCAGGCGACATCTCTCTGGGGCCAACGTCCTGACTTTC. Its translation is CASRRHLSGANVLTF.

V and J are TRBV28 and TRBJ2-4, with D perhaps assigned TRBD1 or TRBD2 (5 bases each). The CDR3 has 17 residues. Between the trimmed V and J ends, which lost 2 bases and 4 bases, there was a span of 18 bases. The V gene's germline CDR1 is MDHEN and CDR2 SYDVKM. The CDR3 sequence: CASSLGVGPTPKNIQYF. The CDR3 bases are TGTGCCAGCAGTTTAGGGGTGGGACCGACCCCGAAAAACATTCAGTACTTC.

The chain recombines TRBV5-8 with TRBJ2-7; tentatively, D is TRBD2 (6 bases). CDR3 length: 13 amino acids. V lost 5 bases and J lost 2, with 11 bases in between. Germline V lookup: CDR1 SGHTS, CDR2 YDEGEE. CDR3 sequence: CASRSGLPYEQYF. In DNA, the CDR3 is TGTGCCAGCAGGTCGGGACTTCCCTACGAGCAGTACTTC.

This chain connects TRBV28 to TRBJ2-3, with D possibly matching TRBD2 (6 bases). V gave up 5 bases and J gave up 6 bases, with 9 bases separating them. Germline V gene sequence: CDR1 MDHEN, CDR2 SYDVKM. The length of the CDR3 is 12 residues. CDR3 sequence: CASSAGTDTQYF. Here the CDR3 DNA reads TGTGCCAGCAGTGCCGGGACTGATACGCAGTATTTT.

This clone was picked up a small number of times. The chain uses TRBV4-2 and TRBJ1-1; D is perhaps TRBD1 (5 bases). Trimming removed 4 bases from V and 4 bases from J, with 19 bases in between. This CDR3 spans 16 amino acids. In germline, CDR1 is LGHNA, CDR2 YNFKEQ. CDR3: CASSRTGGDWGTEAFF. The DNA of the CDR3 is TGTGCCAGCAGCCGGACGGGGGGGGATTGGGGCACTGAAGCTTTCTTT.

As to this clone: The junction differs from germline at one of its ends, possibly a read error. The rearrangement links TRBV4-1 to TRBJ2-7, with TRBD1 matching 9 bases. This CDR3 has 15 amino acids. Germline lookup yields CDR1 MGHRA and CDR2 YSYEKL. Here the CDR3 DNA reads TGCGCCAGTAGCCTGTTAGGGGACAGGGCCTATGAGCAGTACTTC. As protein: CASSLLGDRAYEQYF.

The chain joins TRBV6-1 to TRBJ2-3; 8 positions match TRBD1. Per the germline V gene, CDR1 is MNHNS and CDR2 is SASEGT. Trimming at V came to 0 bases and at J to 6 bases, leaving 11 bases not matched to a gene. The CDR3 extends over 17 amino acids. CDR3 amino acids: CASSEATLGQVKDTQYF. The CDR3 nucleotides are TGTGCCAGCAGTGAAGCTACACTGGGACAGGTGAAGGATACGCAGTATTTT.

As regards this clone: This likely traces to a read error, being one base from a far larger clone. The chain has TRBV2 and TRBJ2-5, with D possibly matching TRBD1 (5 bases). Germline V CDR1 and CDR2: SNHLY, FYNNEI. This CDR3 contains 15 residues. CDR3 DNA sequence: TGTGCCAACAGTTGGAGTGCAGGGAACCAAGAGACCCAGTACTTC. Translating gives CANSWSAGNQETQYF.

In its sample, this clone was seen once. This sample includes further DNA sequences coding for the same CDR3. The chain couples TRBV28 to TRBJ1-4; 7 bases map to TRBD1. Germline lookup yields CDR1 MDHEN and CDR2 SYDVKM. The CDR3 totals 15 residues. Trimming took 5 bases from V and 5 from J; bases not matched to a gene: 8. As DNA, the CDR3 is TGTGCCAGCAGTCCAAGACAGGGAGGGAATGAAAAACTGTTTTTT. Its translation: CASSPRQGGNEKLFF.

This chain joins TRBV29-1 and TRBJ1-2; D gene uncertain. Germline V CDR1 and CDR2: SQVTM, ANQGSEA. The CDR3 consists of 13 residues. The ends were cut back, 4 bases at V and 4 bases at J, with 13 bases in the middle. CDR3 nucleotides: TGCAGCGTTGGTGGGCAGGAGGTCTATGGCTACACCTTC. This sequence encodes CSVGGQEVYGYTF.

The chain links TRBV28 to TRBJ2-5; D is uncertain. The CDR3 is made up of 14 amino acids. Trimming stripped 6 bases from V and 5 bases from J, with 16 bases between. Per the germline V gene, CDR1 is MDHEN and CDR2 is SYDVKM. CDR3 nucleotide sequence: TGTGCCAGCAGCCGATCCAGGCTGAGGGAGACCCAGTACTTC. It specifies CASSRSRLRETQYF.

The DNA of the CDR3 is TGTGCCAGCAGTTTACTCAGGGTGGGGTATGGCTACACCTTC. It encodes CASSLLRVGYGYTF. This chain connects TRBV28 to TRBJ1-2; possibly TRBD1 for D (5 bases). Germline CDR1 is MDHEN and CDR2 is SYDVKM. The CDR3 totals 14 residues. V was trimmed by 2 bases and J by 5 bases, leaving 12 bases between them.

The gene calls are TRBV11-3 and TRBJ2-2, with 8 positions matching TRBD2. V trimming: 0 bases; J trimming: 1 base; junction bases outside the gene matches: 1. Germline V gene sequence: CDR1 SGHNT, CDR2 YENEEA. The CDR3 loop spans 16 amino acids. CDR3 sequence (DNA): TGTGCCAGCAGCTTAGATAGCGGGAAGAACACCGGGGAGCTGTTTTTT. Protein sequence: CASSLDSGKNTGELFF.

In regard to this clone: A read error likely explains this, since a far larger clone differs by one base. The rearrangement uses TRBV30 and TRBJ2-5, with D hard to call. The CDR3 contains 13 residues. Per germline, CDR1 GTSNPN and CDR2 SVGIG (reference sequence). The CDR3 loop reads CGWSDLDRETQYF. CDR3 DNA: TGTGGCTGGAGTGATTTAGATAGGGAGACCCAGTACTTC.

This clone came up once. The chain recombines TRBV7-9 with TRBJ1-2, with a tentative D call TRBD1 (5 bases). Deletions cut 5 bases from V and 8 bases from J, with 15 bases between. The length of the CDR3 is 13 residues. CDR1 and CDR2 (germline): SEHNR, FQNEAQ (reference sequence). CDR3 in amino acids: CASSPAGTYGYTF. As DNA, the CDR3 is TGTGCCAGCAGCCCCGCAGGGACCTACGGCTACACCTTC.

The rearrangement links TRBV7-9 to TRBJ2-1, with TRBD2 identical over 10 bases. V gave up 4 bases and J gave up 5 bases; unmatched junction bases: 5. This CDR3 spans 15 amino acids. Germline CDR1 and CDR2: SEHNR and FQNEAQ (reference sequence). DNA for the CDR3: TGTGCCAGCAGCTACCGGACTAGCGGACACAATGAGCAGTTCTTC. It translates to CASSYRTSGHNEQFF.

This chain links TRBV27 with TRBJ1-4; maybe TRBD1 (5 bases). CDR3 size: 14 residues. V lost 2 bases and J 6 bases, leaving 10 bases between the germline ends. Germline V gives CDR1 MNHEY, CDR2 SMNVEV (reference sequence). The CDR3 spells CASSLGAAYEKLFF. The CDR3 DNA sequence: TGTGCCAGCAGTTTAGGGGCGGCCTATGAAAAACTGTTTTTT.

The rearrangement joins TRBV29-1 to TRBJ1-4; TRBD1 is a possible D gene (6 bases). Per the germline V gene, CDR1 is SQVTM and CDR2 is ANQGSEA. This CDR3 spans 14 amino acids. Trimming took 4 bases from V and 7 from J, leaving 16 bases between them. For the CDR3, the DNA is TGCAGCGTTGCCGAGGGGGGTCTTGTTGAAAAACTGTTTTTT. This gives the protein CSVAEGGLVEKLFF.

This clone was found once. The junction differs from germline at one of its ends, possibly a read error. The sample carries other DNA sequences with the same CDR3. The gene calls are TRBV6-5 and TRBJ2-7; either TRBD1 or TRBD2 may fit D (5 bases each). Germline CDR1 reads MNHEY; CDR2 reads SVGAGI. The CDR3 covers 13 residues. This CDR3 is CTSSLVGGYEQYF. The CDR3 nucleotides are TGTACCAGCAGCCTTGTTGGGGGCTACGAGCAGTACTTC.

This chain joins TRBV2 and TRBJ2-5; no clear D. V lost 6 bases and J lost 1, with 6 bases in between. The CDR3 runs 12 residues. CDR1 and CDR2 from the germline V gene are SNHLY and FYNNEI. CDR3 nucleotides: TGTGCCAGCAGCTACAGCCAAGAGACCCAGTACTTC. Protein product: CASSYSQETQYF.

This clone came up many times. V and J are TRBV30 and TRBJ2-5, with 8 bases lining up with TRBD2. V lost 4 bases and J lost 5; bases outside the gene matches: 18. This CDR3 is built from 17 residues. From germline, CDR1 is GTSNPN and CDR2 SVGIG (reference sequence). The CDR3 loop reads CAWNRPGGGIGLETQYF. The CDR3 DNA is TGTGCCTGGAACCGCCCCGGGGGGGGGATTGGGTTGGAGACCCAGTACTTC.

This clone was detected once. CDR3 sequence (DNA): TGTGCCACCAGCAGAGGAACTAGCGGGAGTCGCGAGCAGTACTTC. Its translation is CATSRGTSGSREQYF. The V and J genes are TRBV15 and TRBJ2-7, with 11 bases matching TRBD2. V shed 1 base, J shed 6 bases, and the junction held 5 bases outside the gene matches. The CDR3 is made up of 15 amino acids. Looked up from germline, CDR1 is LNHNV and CDR2 is YYDKDF (reference sequence).

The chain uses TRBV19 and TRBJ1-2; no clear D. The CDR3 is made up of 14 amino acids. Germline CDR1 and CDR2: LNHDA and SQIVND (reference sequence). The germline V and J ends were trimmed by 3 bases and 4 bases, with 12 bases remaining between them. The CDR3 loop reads CASSMPNGIYGYTF. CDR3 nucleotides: TGTGCCAGTAGTATGCCGAATGGAATCTATGGCTACACCTTC.